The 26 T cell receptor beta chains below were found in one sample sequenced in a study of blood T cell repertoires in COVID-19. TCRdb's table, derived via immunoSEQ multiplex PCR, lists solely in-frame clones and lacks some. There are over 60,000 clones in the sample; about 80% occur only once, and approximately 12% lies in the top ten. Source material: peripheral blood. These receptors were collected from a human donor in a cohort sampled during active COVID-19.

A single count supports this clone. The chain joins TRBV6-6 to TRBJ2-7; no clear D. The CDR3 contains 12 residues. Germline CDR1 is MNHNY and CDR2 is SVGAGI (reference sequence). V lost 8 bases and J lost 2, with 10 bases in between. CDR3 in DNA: TGTGCCAGCGCCCAGGCAACCTACGAGCAGTACTTC. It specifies CASAQATYEQYF.

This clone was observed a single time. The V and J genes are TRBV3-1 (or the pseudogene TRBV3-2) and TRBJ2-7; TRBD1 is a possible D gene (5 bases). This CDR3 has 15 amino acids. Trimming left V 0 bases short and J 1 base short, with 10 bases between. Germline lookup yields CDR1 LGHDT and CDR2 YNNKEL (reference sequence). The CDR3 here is CASSQEEGASYEQYF. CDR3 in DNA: TGTGCCAGCAGCCAAGAAGAAGGGGCGTCCTACGAGCAGTACTTC.

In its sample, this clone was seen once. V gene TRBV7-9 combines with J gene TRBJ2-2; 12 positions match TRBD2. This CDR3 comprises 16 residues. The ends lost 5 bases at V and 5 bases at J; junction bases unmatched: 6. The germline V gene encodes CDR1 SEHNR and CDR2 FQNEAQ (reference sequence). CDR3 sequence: CASSRPTSGRTGELFF. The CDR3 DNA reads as TGTGCCAGCAGCCGACCGACTAGCGGGAGAACCGGGGAGCTGTTTTTT.

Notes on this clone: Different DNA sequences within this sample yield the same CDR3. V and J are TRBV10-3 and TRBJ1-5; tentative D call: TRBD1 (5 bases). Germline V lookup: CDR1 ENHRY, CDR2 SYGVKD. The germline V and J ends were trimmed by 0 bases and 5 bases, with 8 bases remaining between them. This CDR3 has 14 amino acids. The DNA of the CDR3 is TGTGCCATCAGTGAGTCGGGAGGGGATCAGCCCCAGCATTTT. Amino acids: CAISESGGDQPQHF.

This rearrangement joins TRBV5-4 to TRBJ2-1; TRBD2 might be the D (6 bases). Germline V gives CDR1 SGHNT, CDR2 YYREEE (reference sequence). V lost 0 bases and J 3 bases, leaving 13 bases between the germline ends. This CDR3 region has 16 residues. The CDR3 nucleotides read TGTGCCAGCAGCTTGGCCGGCGGTAGCGGCTACAATGAGCAGTTCTTC. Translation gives CASSLAGGSGYNEQFF.

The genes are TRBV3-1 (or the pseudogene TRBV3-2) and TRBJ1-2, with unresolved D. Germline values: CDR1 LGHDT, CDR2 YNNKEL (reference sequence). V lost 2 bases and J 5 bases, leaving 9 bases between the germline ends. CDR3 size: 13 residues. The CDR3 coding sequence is TGTGCCAGCAGCCAACGCCCAGATTATGGCTACACCTTC. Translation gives CASSQRPDYGYTF.

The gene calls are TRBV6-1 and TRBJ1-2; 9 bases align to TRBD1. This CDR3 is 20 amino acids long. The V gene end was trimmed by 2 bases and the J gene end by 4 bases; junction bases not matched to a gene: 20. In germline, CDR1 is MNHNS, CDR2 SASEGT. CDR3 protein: CASSETGGDRAPIGAYGYTF. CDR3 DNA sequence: TGTGCCAGCAGTGAAACGGGTGGGGACAGGGCGCCTATCGGGGCCTATGGCTACACCTTC.

The CDR3 region is CASSLVPYRMNTEAFF. The DNA of the CDR3 is TGTGCCAGCAGCTTAGTTCCGTATCGTATGAACACTGAAGCTTTCTTT. The V gene is TRBV7-2, the J gene TRBJ1-1; D unresolved. CDR3 length: 16 residues. CDR1 SGHTA and CDR2 FQGNSA come from the germline V gene. V dropped 1 base and J dropped 0 bases, with 12 bases sitting between them.

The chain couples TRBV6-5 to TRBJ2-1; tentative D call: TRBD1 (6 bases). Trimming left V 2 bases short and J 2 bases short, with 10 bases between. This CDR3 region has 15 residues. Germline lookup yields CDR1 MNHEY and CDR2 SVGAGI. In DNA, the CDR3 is TGTGCCAGCAGTTACAGACAGGTTGCCTACAATGAGCAGTTCTTC. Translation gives CASSYRQVAYNEQFF.

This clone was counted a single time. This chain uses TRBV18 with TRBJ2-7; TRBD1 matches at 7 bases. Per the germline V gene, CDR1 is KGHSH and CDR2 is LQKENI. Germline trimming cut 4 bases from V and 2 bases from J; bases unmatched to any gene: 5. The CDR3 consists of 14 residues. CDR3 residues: CASSLKQGPYEQYF. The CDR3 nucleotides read TGTGCCAGCTCACTAAAACAGGGGCCCTACGAGCAGTACTTC.

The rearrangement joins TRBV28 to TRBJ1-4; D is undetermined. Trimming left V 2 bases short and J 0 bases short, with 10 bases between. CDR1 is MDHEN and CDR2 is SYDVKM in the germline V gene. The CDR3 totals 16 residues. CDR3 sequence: CASSLAQLATNEKLFF. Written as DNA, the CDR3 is TGTGCCAGCAGTTTAGCACAGTTAGCAACTAATGAAAAACTGTTTTTT.

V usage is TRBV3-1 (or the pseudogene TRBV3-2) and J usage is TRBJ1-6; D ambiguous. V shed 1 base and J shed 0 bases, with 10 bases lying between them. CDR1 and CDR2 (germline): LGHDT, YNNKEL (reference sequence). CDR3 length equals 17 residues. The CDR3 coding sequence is TGTGCCAGCAGCCAAGGATTGTTGAGCTCCTATAATTCACCCCTCCACTTT. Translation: CASSQGLLSSYNSPLHF.

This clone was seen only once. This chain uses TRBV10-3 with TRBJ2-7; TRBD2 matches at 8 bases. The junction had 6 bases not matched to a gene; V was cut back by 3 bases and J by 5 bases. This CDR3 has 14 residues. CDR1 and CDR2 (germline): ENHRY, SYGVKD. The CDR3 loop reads CAISDQAGVNEQYF. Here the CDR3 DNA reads TGTGCCATCAGTGACCAAGCGGGAGTCAACGAGCAGTACTTC.

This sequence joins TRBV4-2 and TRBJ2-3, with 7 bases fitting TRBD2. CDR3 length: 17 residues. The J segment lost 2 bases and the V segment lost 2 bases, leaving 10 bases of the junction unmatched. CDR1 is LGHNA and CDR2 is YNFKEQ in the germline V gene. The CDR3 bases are TGTGCCAGCAGCCAACAGGCAGCGGGAATAATCACAGATACGCAGTATTTT. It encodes CASSQQAAGIITDTQYF.

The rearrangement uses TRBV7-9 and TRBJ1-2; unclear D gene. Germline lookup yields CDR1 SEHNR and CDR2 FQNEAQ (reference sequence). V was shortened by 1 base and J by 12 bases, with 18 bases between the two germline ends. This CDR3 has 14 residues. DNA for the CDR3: TGTGCCAGCAGCTTAGGGATACAGCCACCTCGAGACACCTTC. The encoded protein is CASSLGIQPPRDTF.

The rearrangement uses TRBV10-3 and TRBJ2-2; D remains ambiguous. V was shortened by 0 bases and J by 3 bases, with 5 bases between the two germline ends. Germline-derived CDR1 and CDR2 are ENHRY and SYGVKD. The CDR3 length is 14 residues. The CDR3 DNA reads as TGTGCCATCAGTGAGTCTTCAGACACCGGGGAGCTGTTTTTT. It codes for CAISESSDTGELFF.

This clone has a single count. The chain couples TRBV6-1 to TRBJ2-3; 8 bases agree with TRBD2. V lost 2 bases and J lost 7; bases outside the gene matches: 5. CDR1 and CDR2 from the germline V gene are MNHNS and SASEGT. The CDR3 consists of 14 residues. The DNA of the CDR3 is TGTGCCAGCAGTGAACTAGCGGGTCGACATACGCAGTATTTT. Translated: CASSELAGRHTQYF.

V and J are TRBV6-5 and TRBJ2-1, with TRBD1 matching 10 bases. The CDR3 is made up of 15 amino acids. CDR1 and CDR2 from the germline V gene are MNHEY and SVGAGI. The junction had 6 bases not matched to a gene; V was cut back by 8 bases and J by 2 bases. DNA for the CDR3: TGTGCCAGCGCACGCGGGACAGGGGCCTACAATGAGCAGTTCTTC. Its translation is CASARGTGAYNEQFF.

CDR3 bases: TGCGCCAGCAGAAAGACGGGACTAGCGGGGTCAAATGAGCAGTTCTTC. Its protein product is CASRKTGLAGSNEQFF. The chain uses TRBV5-1 and TRBJ2-1; 13 bases map to TRBD2. This CDR3 has 16 amino acids. The germline CDR1 and CDR2 sequences are SGHRS and YFSETQ. Trimming at V came to 5 bases and at J to 7 bases, leaving 9 bases not matched to a gene.

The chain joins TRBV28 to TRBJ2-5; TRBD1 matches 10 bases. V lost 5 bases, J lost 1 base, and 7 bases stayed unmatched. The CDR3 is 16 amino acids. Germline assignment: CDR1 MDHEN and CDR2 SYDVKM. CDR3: CASSPTGGRGQETQYF. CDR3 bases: TGTGCCAGCAGTCCGACAGGGGGCAGGGGCCAAGAGACCCAGTACTTC.

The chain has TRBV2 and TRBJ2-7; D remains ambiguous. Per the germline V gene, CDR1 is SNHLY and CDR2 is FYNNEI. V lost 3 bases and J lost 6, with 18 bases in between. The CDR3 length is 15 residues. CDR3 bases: TGTGCCAGCAGTGATTATGGGCTGGTATTTGGCGAGCAGTACTTC. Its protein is CASSDYGLVFGEQYF.

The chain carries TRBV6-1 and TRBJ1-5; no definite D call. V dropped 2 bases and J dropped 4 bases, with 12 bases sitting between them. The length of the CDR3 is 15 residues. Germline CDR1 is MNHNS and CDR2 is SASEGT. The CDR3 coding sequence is TGTGCCAGCAGTGAAAGTGGTGGGAGGAATCAGCCCCAGCATTTT. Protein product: CASSESGGRNQPQHF.

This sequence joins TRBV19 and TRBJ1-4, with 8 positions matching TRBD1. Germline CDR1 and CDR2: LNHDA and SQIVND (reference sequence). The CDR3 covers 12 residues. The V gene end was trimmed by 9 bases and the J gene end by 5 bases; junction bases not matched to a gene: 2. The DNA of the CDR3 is TGTGCCAGCGGACAGGGCAATGAAAAACTGTTTTTT. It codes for CASGQGNEKLFF.

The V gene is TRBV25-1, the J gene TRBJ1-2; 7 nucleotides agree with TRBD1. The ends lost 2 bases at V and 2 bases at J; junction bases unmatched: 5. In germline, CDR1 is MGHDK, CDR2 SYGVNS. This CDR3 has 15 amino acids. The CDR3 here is CASSEGQGVNYGYTF. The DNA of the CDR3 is TGTGCCAGCAGTGAAGGGCAGGGGGTCAACTATGGCTACACCTTC.

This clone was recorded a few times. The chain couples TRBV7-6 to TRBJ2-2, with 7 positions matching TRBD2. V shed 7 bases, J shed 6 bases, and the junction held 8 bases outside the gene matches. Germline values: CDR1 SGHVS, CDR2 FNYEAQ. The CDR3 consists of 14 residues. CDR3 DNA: TGTGCCAGCACGCTAGCGGACCCGGCCGGGGAGCTGTTTTTT. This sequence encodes CASTLADPAGELFF.

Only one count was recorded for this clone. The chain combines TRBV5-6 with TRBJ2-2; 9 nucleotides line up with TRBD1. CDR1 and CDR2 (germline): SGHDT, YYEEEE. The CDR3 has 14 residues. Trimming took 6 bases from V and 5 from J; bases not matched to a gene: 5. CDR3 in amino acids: CASTYRGQTGELFF. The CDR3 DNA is TGTGCCAGCACCTACAGGGGGCAAACCGGGGAGCTGTTTTTT.